The rows below give T cell receptor beta chains drawn from one sample of a study of shared clonotypes between healthy human individuals. TCRdb's table, derived via immunoSEQ multiplex PCR, lists solely in-frame clones and lacks some. The data show 850,000 to 1,200,000 clones, under 80% seen once. The sequencing input was memory CD4+ T cells sorted from blood. These receptors all stem from a man aged 18 to 29 in good health. CDR3s include the opening cysteine and the closing phenylalanine or tryptophan. The D gene is left open where the match is weak. A row's size may be missing; if present it is once, few, many or a size class.

d_gene	abundance	j_gene	v_gene	CDR3nt	CDR3aa
NA	NA	TRBJ2-7	TRBV5-1	TGCGCCAGCAGAAGGACTATTACTTACGAGCAGTACTTC	CASRRTITYEQYF
TRBD1	once	TRBJ2-7	TRBV30	TGTGCCTGGAGTCGAGACAGGGGCAGCTACGAGCAGTACTTC	CAWSRDRGSYEQYF
NA	NA	TRBJ1-3	TRBV5-8	TGTGCCAGCAGCTTCACAGGGTCTGGAAACACCATATATTTT	CASSFTGSGNTIYF
NA	NA	TRBJ2-3	TRBV28	TGTGCCACGGACTCGGCAGAAAGCACAGATACGCAGTATTTT	CATDSAESTDTQYF
NA	NA	TRBJ1-1	TRBV2	TGTGCCAGCGTCGAGGACCTGAACACTGAAGCTTTCTTT	CASVEDLNTEAFF
NA	NA	TRBJ2-7	TRBV7-9	TGTGCCAGCAGCTCAAGCCGGGAAGCCTACGAGCAGTACTTC	CASSSSREAYEQYF
TRBD1	once	TRBJ1-1	TRBV15	TGTGCCACCAGCAGGGGACAGGTATGGAACACTGAAGCTTTCTTT	CATSRGQVWNTEAFF
NA	NA	TRBJ2-3	TRBV7-2	TGTGCCAGCAGCTTCGCTTCTAGTACGCAGTATTTT	CASSFASSTQYF
NA	NA	TRBJ2-1	TRBV27	TGTGCCAGCGGCCTGAGGGGGATTGCCTACAATGAGCAGTTCTTC	CASGLRGIAYNEQFF
NA	NA	TRBJ2-2	TRBV7-9	TGTGCCAGCAGCTTTGGGGGGCGCGGCGGGGAGCTGTTTTTT	CASSFGGRGGELFF
NA	NA	TRBJ2-7	TRBV2	TGTGCCAGCATGGAAGGGCCCAACGAGCAGTACTTC	CASMEGPNEQYF
TRBD1	NA	TRBJ2-4	TRBV6-1	TGTGCCAGCAGTCCGCAGGGGGAGGCCAAAAACATTCAGTACTTC	CASSPQGEAKNIQYF
TRBD1	NA	TRBJ1-2	TRBV7-3	TGTGCCAGCAGCAGAACAGGGGGCTATGGCTACACCTTC	CASSRTGGYGYTF
TRBD2	many	TRBJ2-5	TRBV2	TGTGCCAGCAGTGAACACCTAGCGGGGGCCCTTTCTCTCGCCCAGTACTTC	CASSEHLAGALSLAQYF
NA	NA	TRBJ2-5	TRBV7-2	TGTGCCAGCAGCTTAGCAAAGCCGGGGGAGTGGGAGACCCAGTACTTC	CASSLAKPGEWETQYF
NA	few	TRBJ1-4	TRBV19	TGTGCCAGTAGTTCAACGGACAGACAACTTGGTAATGAAAAACTGTTTTTT	CASSSTDRQLGNEKLFF
TRBD1	NA	TRBJ1-6	TRBV18	TGTGCCAGCTCACCAGGACAGGGCGTTCAGTCACCCCTCCACTTT	CASSPGQGVQSPLHF
NA	once	TRBJ1-6	TRBV6-6	TGTGCCAGCAGTTCAGGGAGATCACCCCTCCACTTT	CASSSGRSPLHF
TRBD2	NA	TRBJ2-1	TRBV11-3	TGTGCCAGCAGCAACCCTAGCGGGAGGGTCGGTGAGCAGTTCTTC	CASSNPSGRVGEQFF
TRBD2	NA	TRBJ2-1	TRBV5-6	TGTGCCAGCAGCTTGGTGTTAGCGGGGGGGCTCTACAATGAGCAGTTCTTC	CASSLVLAGGLYNEQFF
NA	NA	TRBJ1-1	TRBV7-9	TGTGCCAGCAGCTTAGATGCGGGGGTGAACACTGAAGCTTTCTTT	CASSLDAGVNTEAFF
NA	NA	TRBJ2-1	TRBV27	TGTGCCAGTTCCCAGGGGTCACGGTTGTACAATGAGCAGTTCTTC	CASSQGSRLYNEQFF
NA	NA	TRBJ2-6	TRBV6-1	TGTGCCAGCAGTGAAATAGGGGGCTCTGGGGCCAACGTCCTGACTTTC	CASSEIGGSGANVLTF
NA	once	TRBJ1-4	TRBV19	TGTGCCAGTAGTAACCGATACACTGCAACTAATGAAAAACTGTTTTTT	CASSNRYTATNEKLFF